Listed here is a single T cell receptor beta chain. This table comes from immunoSEQ multiplex PCR, and its TCRdb copy is limited to in-frame clones, with some not included. The data show about 98,000 clones, around 80% seen once. Per germline, CDR1 MDHEN and CDR2 SYDVKM. V lost 0 bases and J 4 bases, leaving 12 bases between the germline ends. The CDR3 is 16 residues long. This sample is part of a study of control samples from healthy donors and cancer patients. The sequence derives from a man aged 60 to 75 in good health. The J gene is TRBJ2-2, the V gene TRBV28; tentative D call: TRBD2 (6 bases). Material for sequencing was blood. The CDR3 DNA reads as TGTGCCAGCAGTTTATGGGAGGGCATCGTCACCGGGGAGCTGTTTTTT. Residues: CASSLWEGIVTGELFF.